The entry that follows covers one T cell receptor (beta chain) sequence. The germline CDR1 and CDR2 sequences are MNHNS and SASEGT. The CDR3 is 15 amino acids. Localized lung adenocarcinoma, a non-small cell lung cancer, affected the donors. The entry originates in a study of CD4 and CD8 cells across lung adenocarcinoma regions. TCRdb analysed the PCR reads with MiXCR anew, one entry per CDR3 protein. The sample holds roughly 25,000 distinct CDR3 sequences, 50% to 55% seen once. What was sequenced was CD8+ T cells from the center of a lung tumor. The chain joins TRBV6-1 to TRBJ2-2; 10 bases map to TRBD1. The end of the DNA aligns better with TRBJ2-3, so the J call may be wrong. The sequence was collected from a male donor with lung adenocarcinoma. The CD4 and CD8 labels of this study may be unreliable. CDR3 region: CALGRRAEGTGAQYF. The DNA of the CDR3 is TGTGCCCTGGGCCGACGGGCGGAGGGGACAGGGGCGCAGTATTTT.